The text below deals with one T cell receptor beta chain. Its antigen remains unknown. The data stem from a study of CD8+ T cells in alopecia areata. Across the whole study: Each day, treated patients took oral tofacitinib twice, at 5 to 10 mg per dose. The study, taken as a whole, reports: In patients, TCRs were shared less clearly than in mice, and HLA may possibly be involved. Only one nonresponder was present, which leaves the link between baseline CD8+ expansion and response uncertain.

Per germline, CDR1 SEHNR and CDR2 FQNEAQ (reference sequence). V was trimmed by 5 bases and J by 1 base, leaving 6 bases between them. This CDR3 is 12 amino acids long. Treatment: oral pan-JAK inhibitor, 5-10 mg twice daily. cDNA prepared by RNA extraction and subsequent reverse transcription served as the template for sequencing. Repertoires were generated with immunoSEQ multiplex PCR, while TCRdb's copy carries only in-frame clones and drops some. The sample records 100,000 to 150,000 clones, roughly 57% being singletons. The starting material was CD4+ T cells sorted from blood, obtained at week 4, from a patient treated with tofacitinib. J is TRBJ2-7 and V is TRBV7-9, with D perhaps TRBD2 (6 bases). This receptor was obtained from a human donor with alopecia areata. CDR3 nucleotide sequence: TGTGCCAGCAGCGCGGGGTCCTACGAGCAGTACTTC. Its protein is CASSAGSYEQYF.